This is a list of T cell receptor beta chains from one sample in a study of blood T cell repertoires in COVID-19. TCRdb's copy holds only in-frame clones and misses some; the assay was immunoSEQ multiplex PCR. The table lists approximately 150,000 clones, 65% to 85% of them singletons. Source material: peripheral blood. The receptor set was obtained from a woman older than 75 with acute or convalescent COVID-19. CDR3s include the opening cysteine and the closing phenylalanine or tryptophan. D genes are given only for firm matches. Clone size is stated in some rows and not others, as once, few, many or a class when expanded.

CDR3 length: 12; J gene: TRBJ2-7; clone size: -; D gene: -; V gene: TRBV2; CDR3 DNA: TGTGCCAGCAGTGCCGGGAGCTACGAGCAGTACTTC; CDR3 protein: CASSAGSYEQYF
CDR3 length: 16; J gene: TRBJ2-2; clone size: -; D gene: TRBD2; V gene: TRBV9; CDR3 DNA: TGTGCCAGCAGCGTAGAGGCTAGCGGACTCACCGGGGAGCTGTTTTTT; CDR3 protein: CASSVEASGLTGELFF
CDR3 length: 14; J gene: TRBJ2-7; clone size: -; D gene: -; V gene: TRBV7-8; CDR3 DNA: TGTGCCAGCGTTCTAGCCATTCGCACCGGCGAGCAGTACTTC; CDR3 protein: CASVLAIRTGEQYF
CDR3 length: 17; J gene: TRBJ2-1; clone size: -; D gene: TRBD2; V gene: TRBV5-4; CDR3 DNA: TGTGCCAGCAGCCCCGCCCGACTAGCGGGGGTAGACAATGAGCAGTTCTTC; CDR3 protein: CASSPARLAGVDNEQFF
CDR3 length: 11; J gene: TRBJ2-3; clone size: -; D gene: -; V gene: TRBV7-7; CDR3 DNA: TGTTCCCCGGGGGGCACAGATACGCAGTATTTT; CDR3 protein: CSPGGTDTQYF
CDR3 length: 15; J gene: TRBJ2-7; clone size: -; D gene: TRBD1; V gene: TRBV4-1; CDR3 DNA: TGCGCCAGCAGCGACAGGGGAAAGGGGTCCTACGAGCAGTACTTC; CDR3 protein: CASSDRGKGSYEQYF
CDR3 length: 13; J gene: TRBJ1-1; clone size: -; D gene: -; V gene: TRBV6-1; CDR3 DNA: TGTGCCAGCAGTGCCCAGGGTCGAGGTGAAGCTTTCTTT; CDR3 protein: CASSAQGRGEAFF
CDR3 length: 13; J gene: TRBJ1-2; clone size: -; D gene: TRBD1; V gene: TRBV5-1; CDR3 DNA: TGCGCCAGCAGCTTCGGGACAGGGGATGGCTACACCTTC; CDR3 protein: CASSFGTGDGYTF
CDR3 length: 14; J gene: TRBJ1-6; clone size: -; D gene: -; V gene: TRBV6-5; CDR3 DNA: TGTGCCAGCTTCCCAGGGCAGCATAATTCACCCCTCCACTTT; CDR3 protein: CASFPGQHNSPLHF
CDR3 length: 14; J gene: TRBJ1-2; clone size: -; D gene: -; V gene: TRBV30; CDR3 DNA: TGTGCCTGGAGCAGGGCCCAGGTCGACTATGGCTACACCTTC; CDR3 protein: CAWSRAQVDYGYTF
CDR3 length: 15; J gene: TRBJ1-2; clone size: -; D gene: TRBD1; V gene: TRBV5-1; CDR3 DNA: TGCGCCAGCAGCGATGGGACAGGGAATAACTATGGCTACACCTTC; CDR3 protein: CASSDGTGNNYGYTF
CDR3 length: 14; J gene: TRBJ1-2; clone size: -; D gene: TRBD1; V gene: TRBV9; CDR3 DNA: TGTGCCAGCAGCGGCTTCTGGGACAGGGGGGGCTACACCTTC; CDR3 protein: CASSGFWDRGGYTF
CDR3 length: 15; J gene: TRBJ2-4; clone size: -; D gene: TRBD2; V gene: TRBV5-5; CDR3 DNA: TGTGCCAGCAGGGTGGGGGGGTATCTGGTGGACATTCAGTACTTC; CDR3 protein: CASRVGGYLVDIQYF
CDR3 length: 15; J gene: TRBJ2-2; clone size: -; D gene: -; V gene: TRBV9; CDR3 DNA: TGTGCCAGCAGCTCCGGGGGGACAAACACCGGGGAGCTGTTTTTT; CDR3 protein: CASSSGGTNTGELFF
CDR3 length: 13; J gene: TRBJ1-1; clone size: -; D gene: -; V gene: TRBV6-5; CDR3 DNA: TGTGCCAGCAGATTTCCCGGGCGGGCTGAAGCTTTCTTT; CDR3 protein: CASRFPGRAEAFF
CDR3 length: 13; J gene: TRBJ1-1; clone size: once; D gene: -; V gene: TRBV14; CDR3 DNA: TGTGCCAGCAGCCAAGATTCTGTCACTGAAGCTTTCTTT; CDR3 protein: CASSQDSVTEAFF
CDR3 length: 14; J gene: TRBJ1-4; clone size: once; D gene: TRBD1; V gene: TRBV6-1; CDR3 DNA: TGTGCCAGCAGGATCCGACAGGGTGATGAAAAACTGTTTTTT; CDR3 protein: CASRIRQGDEKLFF
CDR3 length: 14; J gene: TRBJ2-2; clone size: once; D gene: -; V gene: TRBV30; CDR3 DNA: TGTGCCTGGAGTGCACTAGCGAACACCGGGGAGCTGTTTTTT; CDR3 protein: CAWSALANTGELFF
CDR3 length: 13; J gene: TRBJ1-1; clone size: -; D gene: -; V gene: TRBV19; CDR3 DNA: TGTGCCAGTAGTATATCGAGGGGACTCGAAGCTTTCTTT; CDR3 protein: CASSISRGLEAFF
CDR3 length: 12; J gene: TRBJ1-1; clone size: -; D gene: -; V gene: TRBV29-1; CDR3 DNA: TGCAGCGGAACCCCAGTGAACACTGAAGCTTTCTTT; CDR3 protein: CSGTPVNTEAFF
CDR3 length: 15; J gene: TRBJ2-4; clone size: -; D gene: -; V gene: TRBV30; CDR3 DNA: TGTGCCTGGGATGACAGAGCTCTAGCCAAAAACATTCAGTACTTC; CDR3 protein: CAWDDRALAKNIQYF
CDR3 length: 14; J gene: TRBJ1-6; clone size: -; D gene: TRBD1; V gene: TRBV11-2; CDR3 DNA: TGTGCCAGCAGCTGGGACAGTTATAATTCGGCCCTCCACTTT; CDR3 protein: CASSWDSYNSALHF
CDR3 length: 15; J gene: TRBJ2-7; clone size: -; D gene: TRBD2; V gene: TRBV7-2; CDR3 DNA: TGTGCCAGCAGCTCCCGGACTAGCGGGACCTACGAGCAGTACTTC; CDR3 protein: CASSSRTSGTYEQYF
CDR3 length: 16; J gene: TRBJ1-6; clone size: -; D gene: TRBD1; V gene: TRBV2; CDR3 DNA: TGTGCCAGCAGTGCAACAGGGGGCACTTATAATTCACCCCTCCACTTT; CDR3 protein: CASSATGGTYNSPLHF
CDR3 length: 14; J gene: TRBJ2-1; clone size: -; D gene: -; V gene: TRBV15; CDR3 DNA: TGTGCCACCAGCCCCAGGGATGGTGTCAATGAGCAGTTCTTC; CDR3 protein: CATSPRDGVNEQFF
CDR3 length: 15; J gene: TRBJ1-5; clone size: -; D gene: TRBD1; V gene: TRBV4-1; CDR3 DNA: TGCGCCAGCAGCCTATGGGACAGGGCGGGTCAGCCCCAGCATTTT; CDR3 protein: CASSLWDRAGQPQHF
CDR3 length: 14; J gene: TRBJ2-7; clone size: -; D gene: -; V gene: TRBV5-1; CDR3 DNA: TGCGCCAGCAGCCCATCTCGCGGGAAAGACGAGCAGTACTTC; CDR3 protein: CASSPSRGKDEQYF
CDR3 length: 13; J gene: TRBJ1-2; clone size: few; D gene: TRBD1; V gene: TRBV30; CDR3 DNA: TGTGCCTGGGCCGGGACAGGGATAGGAGGCTACACCTTC; CDR3 protein: CAWAGTGIGGYTF
CDR3 length: 12; J gene: TRBJ1-4; clone size: once; D gene: -; V gene: TRBV14; CDR3 DNA: TGTGCCAGCAAGCGGCAGTTCGAAAAACTGTTTTTT; CDR3 protein: CASKRQFEKLFF
CDR3 length: 14; J gene: TRBJ2-7; clone size: few; D gene: TRBD1; V gene: TRBV6-2/TRBV6-3; CDR3 DNA: TGTGCCAGCAGTCACAGGGGTATTAGGAACGAGCAGTACTTC; CDR3 protein: CASSHRGIRNEQYF
CDR3 length: 14; J gene: TRBJ1-1; clone size: -; D gene: -; V gene: TRBV2; CDR3 DNA: TGTGCCAGCAGTGAACGCAGGGCGGACACTGAAGCTTTCTTT; CDR3 protein: CASSERRADTEAFF
CDR3 length: 17; J gene: TRBJ1-5; clone size: -; D gene: TRBD1; V gene: TRBV4-3; CDR3 DNA: TGCGCCAGCAGCCAAGATCTTGGGACAGGGGTTTATCAGCCCCAGCATTTT; CDR3 protein: CASSQDLGTGVYQPQHF
CDR3 length: 17; J gene: TRBJ2-3; clone size: few; D gene: -; V gene: TRBV3-1/TRBV3-2; CDR3 DNA: TGTGCCAGCAGCCGAGCTTTGGGGAGCGGAAACACAGATACGCAGTATTTT; CDR3 protein: CASSRALGSGNTDTQYF
CDR3 length: 17; J gene: TRBJ2-7; clone size: -; D gene: TRBD2; V gene: TRBV5-1; CDR3 DNA: TGCGCCAGCAGCTCCCGGACTACTAGCGGGAGAGGCTACGAGCAGTACTTC; CDR3 protein: CASSSRTTSGRGYEQYF
CDR3 length: 15; J gene: TRBJ2-1; clone size: -; D gene: -; V gene: TRBV5-6; CDR3 DNA: TGTGCCAGCAGCTTGCTGGCGGCACCCTACAATGAGCAGTTCTTC; CDR3 protein: CASSLLAAPYNEQFF
CDR3 length: 12; J gene: TRBJ1-5; clone size: -; D gene: -; V gene: TRBV5-1; CDR3 DNA: TGCGCCAGCAGCTTGAGCGGGCAGCCCCAGCATTTT; CDR3 protein: CASSLSGQPQHF
CDR3 length: 16; J gene: TRBJ1-1; clone size: -; D gene: -; V gene: TRBV29-1; CDR3 DNA: TGCAGCGTTGAAGGCCTATTTGACTCCATGAACACTGAAGCTTTCTTT; CDR3 protein: CSVEGLFDSMNTEAFF
CDR3 length: 14; J gene: TRBJ2-7; clone size: -; D gene: -; V gene: TRBV21-1; CDR3 DNA: TGTGCCAGCAGCAAAGGACAATTTTCTTACGAGCAGTACTTC; CDR3 protein: CASSKGQFSYEQYF
CDR3 length: 15; J gene: TRBJ2-7; clone size: -; D gene: -; V gene: TRBV19; CDR3 DNA: TGTGCCAGTAGTATTCAGGCAGGAGGACGCTACGAGCAGTACTTC; CDR3 protein: CASSIQAGGRYEQYF
CDR3 length: 16; J gene: TRBJ2-7; clone size: -; D gene: TRBD1; V gene: TRBV15; CDR3 DNA: TGTGCCACCAGCAGTAACAGGGGGCGCGTCGCCTACGAGCAGTACTTC; CDR3 protein: CATSSNRGRVAYEQYF
CDR3 length: 15; J gene: TRBJ1-2; clone size: -; D gene: TRBD1; V gene: TRBV7-2; CDR3 DNA: TGTGCCAGCAGCCCCGACAGGGGAGCTAGCTATGGCTACACCTTC; CDR3 protein: CASSPDRGASYGYTF
CDR3 length: 12; J gene: TRBJ2-5; clone size: -; D gene: -; V gene: TRBV30; CDR3 DNA: TGTGCCTGGAGTGTTGGAGAAAAGACCCAGTACTTC; CDR3 protein: CAWSVGEKTQYF
CDR3 length: 19; J gene: TRBJ2-3; clone size: -; D gene: TRBD2; V gene: TRBV23-1; CDR3 DNA: TGCGCCAGCACCCGGGGGGGGGCCTCGGTTCCTCTCAGCACAGATACGCAGTATTTT; CDR3 protein: CASTRGGASVPLSTDTQYF
CDR3 length: 15; J gene: TRBJ2-7; clone size: -; D gene: TRBD1; V gene: TRBV6-5; CDR3 DNA: TGTGCCAGCAGTTACCAAGGACAGGGGTTGGACGAGCAGTACTTC; CDR3 protein: CASSYQGQGLDEQYF
CDR3 length: 14; J gene: TRBJ2-7; clone size: once; D gene: TRBD1; V gene: TRBV12-5; CDR3 DNA: TGTGCTAGTGGCCGGACAGGGGGGAGCTACGAGCAGTACTTC; CDR3 protein: CASGRTGGSYEQYF
CDR3 length: 14; J gene: TRBJ2-5; clone size: -; D gene: TRBD1; V gene: TRBV7-2; CDR3 DNA: TGTGCCAGCAGCCCGGACAGGGGCAAGGAGACCCAGTACTTC; CDR3 protein: CASSPDRGKETQYF
CDR3 length: 17; J gene: TRBJ2-1; clone size: -; D gene: -; V gene: TRBV19; CDR3 DNA: TGTGCCAGTAGTATAGATCACCGAGTCGGACAGCGGAATGAGCAGTTCTTC; CDR3 protein: CASSIDHRVGQRNEQFF
CDR3 length: 12; J gene: TRBJ2-1; clone size: once; D gene: TRBD1; V gene: TRBV12-5; CDR3 DNA: TGTGCTAGTGGCGAAGACAGGGGCGAGCAGTTCTTC; CDR3 protein: CASGEDRGEQFF
CDR3 length: 17; J gene: TRBJ2-2; clone size: -; D gene: -; V gene: TRBV19; CDR3 DNA: TGTGCCAGTACCCTCAGGGCGGGGGCCGGATTCACCGGGGAGCTGTTTTTT; CDR3 protein: CASTLRAGAGFTGELFF
CDR3 length: 14; J gene: TRBJ1-1; clone size: -; D gene: TRBD1; V gene: TRBV30; CDR3 DNA: TGTGCCTGTTTTAAGGGGGCTCAGGGGACTGAAGCTTTCTTT; CDR3 protein: CACFKGAQGTEAFF